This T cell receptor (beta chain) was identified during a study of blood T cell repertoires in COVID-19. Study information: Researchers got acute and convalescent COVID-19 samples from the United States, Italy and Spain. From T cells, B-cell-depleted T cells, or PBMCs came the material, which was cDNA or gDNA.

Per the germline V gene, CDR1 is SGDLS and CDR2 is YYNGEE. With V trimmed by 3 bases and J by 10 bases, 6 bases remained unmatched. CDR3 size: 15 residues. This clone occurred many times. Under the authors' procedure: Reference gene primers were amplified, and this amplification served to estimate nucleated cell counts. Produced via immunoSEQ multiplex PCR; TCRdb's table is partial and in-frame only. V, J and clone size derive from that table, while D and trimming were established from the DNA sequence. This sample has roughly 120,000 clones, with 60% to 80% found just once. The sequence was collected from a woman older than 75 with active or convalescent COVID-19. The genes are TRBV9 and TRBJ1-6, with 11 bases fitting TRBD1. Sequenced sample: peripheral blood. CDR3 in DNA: TGTGCCAGCAGCGGGGACAGGGGGTTCGGGTCACCCCTCCACTTT. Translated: CASSGDRGFGSPLHF.